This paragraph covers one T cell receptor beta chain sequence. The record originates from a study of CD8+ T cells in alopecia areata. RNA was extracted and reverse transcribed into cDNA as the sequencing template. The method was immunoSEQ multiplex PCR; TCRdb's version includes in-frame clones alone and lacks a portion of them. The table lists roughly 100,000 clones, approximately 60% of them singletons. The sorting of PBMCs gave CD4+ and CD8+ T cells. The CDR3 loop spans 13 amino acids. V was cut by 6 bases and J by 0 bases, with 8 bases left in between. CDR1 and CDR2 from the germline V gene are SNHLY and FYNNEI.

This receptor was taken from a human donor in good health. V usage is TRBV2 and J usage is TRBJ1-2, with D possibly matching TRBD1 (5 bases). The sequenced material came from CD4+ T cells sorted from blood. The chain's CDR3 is CASSDSPNYGYTF. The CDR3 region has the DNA TGTGCCAGCAGCGACAGTCCTAACTATGGCTACACCTTC.